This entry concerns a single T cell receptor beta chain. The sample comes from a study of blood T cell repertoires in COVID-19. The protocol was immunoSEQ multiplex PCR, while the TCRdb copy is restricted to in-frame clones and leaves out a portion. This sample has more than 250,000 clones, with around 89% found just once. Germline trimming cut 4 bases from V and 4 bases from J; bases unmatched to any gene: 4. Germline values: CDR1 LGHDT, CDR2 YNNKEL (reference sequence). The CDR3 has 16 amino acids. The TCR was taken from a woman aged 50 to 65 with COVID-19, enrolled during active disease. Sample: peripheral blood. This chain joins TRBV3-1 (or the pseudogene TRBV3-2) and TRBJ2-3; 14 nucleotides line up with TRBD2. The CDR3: CASSPGTSGSADTQYF. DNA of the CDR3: TGTGCCAGCAGCCCGGGGACTAGCGGGAGTGCAGATACGCAGTATTTT.